This TCR beta chain was captured in a study of blood T cell repertoires in COVID-19. Trimming cost V 7 bases and J 4 bases; bases outside gene matches: 4. The CDR3 is 13 amino acids. Per germline, CDR1 LNHDA and CDR2 SQIVND (reference sequence). How the authors handled the data: Using reference gene primer amplification, nucleated cell counts were estimated. Some clones are missing from TCRdb's copy, which holds only in-frame ones; the method was immunoSEQ multiplex PCR. The DNA was the basis for D and trimming; V, J and clone size are from that table. Here the sample spans about 140,000 clones, roughly 78% being singletons.

V is TRBV19 and J is TRBJ1-5; 7 bases are a match to TRBD1. Sequencing was performed on peripheral blood. This sequence originates from a man aged 60 to 69 with acute or convalescent COVID-19. The CDR3 DNA reads as TGTGCCAGTACCGGGACAGCTAATCAGCCCCAGCATTTT. Translated, it gives CASTGTANQPQHF.